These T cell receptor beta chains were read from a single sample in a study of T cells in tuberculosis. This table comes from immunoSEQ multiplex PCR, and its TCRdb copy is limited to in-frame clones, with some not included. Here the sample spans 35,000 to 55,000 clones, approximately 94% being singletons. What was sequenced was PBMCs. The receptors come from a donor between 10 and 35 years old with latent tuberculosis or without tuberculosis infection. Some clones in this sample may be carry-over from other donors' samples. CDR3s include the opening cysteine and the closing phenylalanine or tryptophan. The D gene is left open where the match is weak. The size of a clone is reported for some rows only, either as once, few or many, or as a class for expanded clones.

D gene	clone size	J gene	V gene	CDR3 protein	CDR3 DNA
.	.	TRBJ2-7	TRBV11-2	CASSLFAGSYPYEQYF	TGTGCCAGCAGCTTGTTTGCCGGGAGTTACCCCTACGAGCAGTACTTC
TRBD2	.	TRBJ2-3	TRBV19	CASSFYTSGSALPGAQYF	TGTGCCAGTAGTTTCTACACTAGCGGGAGTGCCCTCCCTGGTGCGCAGTATTTT
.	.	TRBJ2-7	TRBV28	CASSFKENSYEQYF	TGTGCCAGCAGTTTCAAGGAGAATTCCTACGAGCAGTACTTC
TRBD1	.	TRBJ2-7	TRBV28	CASSQGPGQDTYEQYF	TGTGCCAGCAGTCAAGGTCCGGGACAGGATACCTACGAGCAGTACTTC
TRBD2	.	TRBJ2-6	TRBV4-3	CASSQFGGRRTGANVLTF	TGCGCCAGCAGCCAATTCGGCGGGAGAAGGACTGGGGCCAACGTCCTGACTTTC
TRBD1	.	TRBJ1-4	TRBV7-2	CASSLYRGSGSEKLFF	TGTGCCAGCAGCTTATACAGGGGCTCGGGGAGCGAAAAACTGTTTTTT
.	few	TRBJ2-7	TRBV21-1	CASSKNHLAGANEQYF	TGTGCCAGCAGCAAAAATCACCTAGCGGGAGCAAACGAGCAGTACTTC
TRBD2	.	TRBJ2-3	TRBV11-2	CASTLGTRETDTQYF	TGTGCCAGCACCTTAGGGACTAGGGAAACAGATACGCAGTATTTT
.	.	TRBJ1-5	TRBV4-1	CASSHGRGNQPQHF	TGCGCCAGCAGCCATGGCAGGGGCAATCAGCCCCAGCATTTT
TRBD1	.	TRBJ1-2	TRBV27	CASSSVTGLSGYTF	TGTGCCAGCAGTTCAGTGACAGGGTTGTCCGGCTACACCTTC
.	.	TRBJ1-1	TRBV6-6	CASSLEDSEAFF	TGTGCCAGCAGCCTGGAAGACAGTGAAGCTTTCTTT
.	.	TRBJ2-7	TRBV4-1	CASSQNGGAYEQYF	TGCGCCAGCAGCCAAAACGGGGGAGCCTACGAGCAGTACTTC
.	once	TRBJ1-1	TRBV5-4	CASSLLTVSDGPEAFF	TGTGCCAGCAGCTTGTTAACCGTCAGCGACGGCCCTGAAGCTTTCTTT
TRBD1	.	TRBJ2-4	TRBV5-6	CASSLGTENIQYF	TGTGCCAGCAGCTTAGGGACAGAAAACATTCAGTACTTC
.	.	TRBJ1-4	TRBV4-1	CASSQSRGTSNEKLFF	TGCGCCAGCAGCCAATCCCGGGGGACGTCGAATGAAAAACTGTTTTTT
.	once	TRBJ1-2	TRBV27	CARRGGYTF	TGTGCCCGGAGAGGAGGCTACACCTTC
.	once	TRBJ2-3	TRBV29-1	CSVEKGAIGDTQYF	TGCAGCGTTGAGAAGGGAGCGATAGGAGATACGCAGTATTTT
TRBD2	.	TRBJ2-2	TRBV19	CGTSGPNTGELFF	TGTGGGACTAGCGGGCCCAACACCGGGGAGCTGTTTTTT
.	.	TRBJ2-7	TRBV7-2	CASSSRYEQYF	TGTGCCAGCAGCTCCCGGTACGAGCAGTACTTC
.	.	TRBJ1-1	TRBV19	CASSIARGQNTEAFF	TGTGCCAGTAGTATAGCCCGAGGACAGAACACTGAAGCTTTCTTT
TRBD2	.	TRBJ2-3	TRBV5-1	CASSLGLAGGTDTQYF	TGCGCCAGCAGCTTGGGACTAGCGGGAGGGACAGATACGCAGTATTTT
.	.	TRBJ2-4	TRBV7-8	CASSPVAGTAKNIQYF	TGTGCCAGCAGCCCCGTGGCGGGGACAGCCAAAAACATTCAGTACTTC
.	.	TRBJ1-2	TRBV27	CASSFHRDINYGYTF	TGTGCCAGCAGTTTTCACCGAGACATTAACTATGGCTACACCTTC
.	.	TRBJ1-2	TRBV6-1	CASRAPGGDYGYTF	TGTGCCAGCAGGGCCCCGGGGGGCGACTATGGCTACACCTTC
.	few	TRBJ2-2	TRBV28	CASSLESTGELFF	TGTGCCAGCAGTTTGGAGAGCACCGGGGAGCTGTTTTTT
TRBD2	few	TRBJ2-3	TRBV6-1	CASSERAGGVDTQYF	TGTGCCAGCAGTGAACGAGCGGGAGGGGTAGATACGCAGTATTTT
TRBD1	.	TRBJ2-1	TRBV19	CASSPTPGTASYNEQFF	TGTGCCAGTAGTCCCACCCCGGGGACAGCCTCCTACAATGAGCAGTTCTTC
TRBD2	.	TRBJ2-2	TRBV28	CASSSLAGNTGELFF	TGTGCCAGCAGTTCACTAGCGGGGAACACCGGGGAGCTGTTTTTT
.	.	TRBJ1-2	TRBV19	CASSLRYGYTF	TGTGCCAGTAGTCTCCGCTATGGCTACACCTTC
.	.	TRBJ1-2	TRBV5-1	CASSLSGRTDSNYGYTF	TGCGCCAGCAGCTTGAGTGGGCGGACAGACTCTAACTATGGCTACACCTTC
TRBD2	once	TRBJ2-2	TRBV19	CASSIGLAGDHTGELFF	TGTGCCAGTAGTATCGGACTAGCGGGAGATCACACCGGGGAGCTGTTTTTT
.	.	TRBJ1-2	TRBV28	CASSVGRDYGYTF	TGTGCCAGCAGCGTAGGCAGGGACTATGGCTACACCTTC
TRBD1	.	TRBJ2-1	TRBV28	CASSPPAGGNEQFF	TGTGCCAGCAGTCCCCCAGCAGGGGGCAATGAGCAGTTCTTC
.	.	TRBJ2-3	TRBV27	CASSTLGGSGSDTQYF	TGTGCCAGCAGCACCTTGGGGGGTAGCGGCTCAGATACGCAGTATTTT
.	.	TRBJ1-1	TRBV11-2	CASSPGVLGRAFF	TGTGCCAGCAGCCCGGGGGTGCTGGGAAGAGCTTTCTTT
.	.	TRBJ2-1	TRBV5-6	CASSLVILVAGPLVEQFF	TGTGCCAGCAGCCTAGTTATCTTGGTGGCGGGACCTTTAGTTGAGCAGTTCTTC